The 31 T cell receptor beta chains below all came from one sample that was sequenced in a study of CD8 T cells in Susac syndrome. Random hexamers were used to reverse transcribe an amount of roughly 0.45 to 1 ug RNA. TCRdb used MiXCR to reprocess the immunoSEQ multiplex PCR reads, holding one entry per CDR3 protein. This table has over 95,000 distinct CDR3 sequences, 92% appearing once. The source material was CD4+ T cells from PBMCs. These receptors all stem from a human donor in good health.

The chain employs TRBV24-1 and TRBJ2-1; 8 bases are shared with TRBD2. With 3 bases clipped from V and 2 bases from J, the junction kept 8 bases outside the gene matches. In germline, CDR1 is KGHDR, CDR2 SFDVKD. The CDR3 has 17 amino acids. The chain's CDR3 is CATSDTDSGATYNEQFF. DNA for the CDR3: TGTGCCACCAGTGATACAGATAGCGGGGCCACCTACAATGAGCAGTTCTTC.

The rearrangement joins TRBV20-1 to TRBJ2-1, with 10 positions matching TRBD2. This CDR3 region has 15 residues. CDR1 DFQATT and CDR2 SNEGSKA come from the germline V gene (reference sequence). V lost 4 bases, J lost 4 bases, and 7 bases stayed unmatched. The CDR3 here is CSANPLAGVYNEQFF. The CDR3 nucleotides read TGCAGTGCTAACCCCCTAGCGGGGGTATACAATGAGCAGTTCTTC.

This clonotype was observed once. The rearrangement uses TRBV6-2 or TRBV6-3 and TRBJ1-1; 7 positions agree with TRBD1. The germline V gene encodes CDR1 MNHEY and CDR2 SVGEGT. V shed 10 bases and J 0 bases; nucleotides not matched to a gene: 8. The CDR3 runs to 14 residues. CDR3 region: CATEQGFMNTEAFF. CDR3 DNA sequence: TGTGCCACCGAACAGGGGTTTATGAACACTGAAGCTTTCTTT.

The J gene is TRBJ2-7, the V gene TRBV11-2; D is uncertain. V lost 1 base to trimming and J lost 4 bases, with 14 bases between them. Germline values: CDR1 SGHAT, CDR2 FQNNGV. The CDR3 loop spans 15 amino acids. CDR3 sequence reads: CASSLAGDFIYEQYF. For the CDR3, the DNA is TGTGCCAGCAGCTTAGCGGGTGATTTCATTTACGAGCAGTACTTC.

V usage is TRBV5-1 and J usage is TRBJ1-4; the D is unclear. V dropped 4 bases and J dropped 6 bases, with 4 bases sitting between them. Germline CDR1 is SGHRS and CDR2 is YFSETQ. This CDR3 is 11 amino acids long. The CDR3 protein is CASSVDEKLFF. The CDR3 DNA follows: TGCGCCAGCAGCGTTGATGAAAAACTGTTTTTT.

The chain combines TRBV20-1 with TRBJ2-7; D possibly corresponds to TRBD1 (5 bases). Germline V gene data show CDR1 as DFQATT and CDR2 as SNEGSKA (reference sequence). The length of the CDR3 is 12 residues. V dropped 0 bases and J dropped 9 bases, with 12 bases sitting between them. CDR3 DNA: TGCAGTGCTAGAGATTCTGATCAGGGGCAGTACTTC. Its protein is CSARDSDQGQYF.

The rearrangement uses TRBV3-1 and TRBJ2-7, with D uncertain. This CDR3 spans 12 amino acids. Germline V gene data show CDR1 as LGHDT and CDR2 as YNNKEL (reference sequence). V was trimmed by 2 bases and J by 6 bases, leaving 8 bases between them. CDR3: CASSQRPLEQYF. DNA for the CDR3: TGTGCCAGCAGCCAACGACCCCTCGAGCAGTACTTC.

The V gene is TRBV20-1, the J gene TRBJ1-1; perhaps TRBD1 as D (6 bases). Germline assignment: CDR1 DFQATT and CDR2 SNEGSKA (reference sequence). The CDR3 spans 14 residues. V gave up 0 bases and J gave up 0 bases, with 8 bases separating them. In DNA form, the CDR3 reads TGCAGTGCTAGAGAAGGGGGTATGAACACTGAAGCTTTCTTT. Its protein product is CSAREGGMNTEAFF.

The V call is TRBV18, the J call TRBJ1-1; D remains unclear. There are 16 residues in the CDR3. V was cut by 1 base and J by 1 base, with 13 bases left in between. CDR1 and CDR2 (germline): KGHSH, LQKENI. CDR3 DNA: TGTGCCAGCTCACCACTGGGGAGCTGGGGGAACACTGAAGCTTTCTTT. Translated, it gives CASSPLGSWGNTEAFF.

This chain connects TRBV5-1 to TRBJ2-2; no reliable D call. Trimming took off 6 bases at V and 0 bases at J, with 9 bases between the two ends. The CDR3 covers 14 residues. CDR1 is SGHRS and CDR2 is YFSETQ in the germline V gene. The CDR3: CASTEGSNTGELFF. The CDR3 DNA reads as TGCGCCAGCACCGAAGGATCGAACACCGGGGAGCTGTTTTTT.

J is TRBJ2-1 and V is TRBV7-2; TRBD2 aligns across 12 bases. The CDR3 is made up of 17 amino acids. Germline trimming cut 0 bases from V and 9 bases from J; bases unmatched to any gene: 9. Germline CDR1 and CDR2: SGHTA and FQGNSA. The CDR3 sequence is CASSLASSGRVLGEQFF. CDR3 bases: TGTGCCAGCAGCTTAGCGTCTAGCGGGAGGGTTTTGGGTGAGCAGTTCTTC.

This chain connects TRBV7-9 to TRBJ2-5; the match to TRBD1 covers 7 bases. The CDR3 is 14 residues long. After removal of 2 bases from V and 1 base from J, the junction contained 1 base not matched to a gene. Germline V gives CDR1 SEHNR, CDR2 FQNEAQ (reference sequence). CDR3 amino acids: CASSLRGPQETQYF. In DNA form, the CDR3 reads TGTGCCAGCAGCTTAAGGGGGCCCCAAGAGACCCAGTACTTC.

With regard to this clonotype: An end of the junction differs from the germline gene, which may be a read error. The chain carries TRBV7-8 and TRBJ1-2; D remains unclear. The CDR3 is 12 amino acids. Germline V gives CDR1 SGHVS, CDR2 FQNEAQ. CDR3 amino acids: CASGQDLNALPF. As DNA, the CDR3 is TGTGCCAGCGGTCAGGACCTTAATGCCTTACCCTTC.

The chain uses TRBV7-2 and TRBJ2-5; 7 bases agree with TRBD2. Germline V gene data show CDR1 as SGHTA and CDR2 as FQGNSA. The CDR3 consists of 12 residues. V was pared by 5 bases and J by 6 bases, with 3 bases of the junction left unmatched. The CDR3 nucleotides are TGTGCCAGCAGCCACGGGGGGAAGACCCAGTACTTC. This translates into CASSHGGKTQYF.

The gene calls are TRBV5-4 and TRBJ2-3; D is undetermined. Germline V gene data show CDR1 as SGHNT and CDR2 as YYREEE (reference sequence). This CDR3 contains 15 residues. Trimming cost V 1 base and J 0 bases, with 9 bases left between them. This CDR3 is CASSLKIGSTDTQYF. The CDR3 DNA is TGTGCCAGCAGCTTGAAAATTGGTAGCACAGATACGCAGTATTTT.

This chain joins TRBV28 and TRBJ2-7; D is undetermined. CDR1 MDHEN and CDR2 SYDVKM come from the germline V gene. There are 17 residues in the CDR3. V was pared by 6 bases and J by 0 bases, with 21 bases between. CDR3 sequence (DNA): TGTGCCAGCAGCTCAAGCCTTTGGGCTTCGAGCTCCTACGAGCAGTACTTC. Encoded protein: CASSSSLWASSSYEQYF.

The chain links TRBV5-6 to TRBJ2-7; D might be TRBD2 (5 bases). The V end lost 4 bases, the J end lost 3 bases, and 32 bases lay between the germline ends. Germline V lookup: CDR1 SGHDT, CDR2 YYEEEE. This CDR3 contains 20 residues. In DNA, the CDR3 is TGTGCCAGCAGCCAACTTAGCACCGGGAAAAACTCCGAGATTGTCTACGAGCAGTACTTC. It encodes CASSQLSTGKNSEIVYEQYF.

The V gene is TRBV20-1, the J gene TRBJ2-7, with TRBD2 matching 16 bases. This CDR3 has 15 residues. In germline, CDR1 is DFQATT, CDR2 SNEGSKA (reference sequence). The trim removed 5 bases at V and 5 bases at J, leaving 6 bases unmatched. CDR3 DNA sequence: TGCAGTGCTCCGGGACTAGCGGGAGGGCCCCACGAGCAGTACTTC. Translated: CSAPGLAGGPHEQYF.

This rearrangement joins TRBV20-1 to TRBJ2-5; D is possibly TRBD1 (6 bases). This CDR3 contains 16 residues. Per germline, CDR1 DFQATT and CDR2 SNEGSKA (reference sequence). The germline V and J ends were trimmed by 8 bases and 4 bases, with 26 bases remaining between them. The CDR3: CSSLYLRAGDPETQYF. CDR3 DNA: TGCAGTTCGTTGTACCTCCGGGCAGGGGATCCAGAGACCCAGTACTTC.

The CDR3 bases are TGTGCCAGCTCACCAGCAGGCTCCTACGAGCAGTACTTC. It codes for CASSPAGSYEQYF. The J gene is TRBJ2-7, the V gene TRBV18; D is unresolved. V dropped 2 bases and J dropped 0 bases, with 5 bases sitting between them. This CDR3 comprises 13 residues. Germline loops: CDR1 KGHSH, CDR2 LQKENI.

V gene TRBV7-3 combines with J gene TRBJ2-5; D possibly corresponds to TRBD1 (6 bases). The CDR3 has 15 residues. The germline V gene encodes CDR1 SGHTA and CDR2 FQGTGA. Trimming removed 5 bases at V and 1 base at J, with 14 bases between. CDR3 in DNA: TGTGCCAGCAGCCTTAACAGGGATCCCCAAGAGACCCAGTACTTC. Translation gives CASSLNRDPQETQYF.

This sequence joins TRBV5-6 and TRBJ1-3, with D perhaps matching TRBD1 (5 bases). The germline V and J ends were trimmed by 3 bases and 4 bases, with 14 bases remaining between them. Germline V lookup: CDR1 SGHDT, CDR2 YYEEEE. The CDR3 extends over 15 amino acids. CDR3 loop: CASSWGGSGGNTIYF. The DNA for the CDR3 is TGTGCCAGCAGCTGGGGCGGCTCGGGGGGAAACACCATATATTTT.

The rearrangement uses TRBV5-1 and TRBJ2-1; TRBD2 matches 7 bases. The CDR3 covers 16 residues. V lost 0 bases to trimming and J lost 7 bases; unmatched junction nucleotides: 10. Germline V gene lookup returns CDR1 SGHRS and CDR2 YFSETQ. CDR3 in amino acids: CASSLGEASGENEQFF. DNA for the CDR3: TGCGCCAGCAGCTTGGGAGAGGCTAGCGGAGAGAATGAGCAGTTCTTC. The full variable domain, with the rest looked up from reference TRBV5-1 and TRBJ2-1, is KAGVTQTPRYLIKTRGQQVTLSCSPISGHRSVSWYQQTPGQGLQFLFEYFSETQRNKGNFPGRFSGRQFSNSRSEMNVSTLELGDSALYLCASSLGEASGENEQFFGPGTRLTVL.

V is TRBV20-1 and J is TRBJ2-3; possibly TRBD2 for D (5 bases). CDR1 and CDR2 from the germline V gene are DFQATT and SNEGSKA (reference sequence). Trimming took off 7 bases at V and 2 bases at J, with 19 bases between the two ends. CDR3 length: 15 residues. CDR3 DNA: TGCAGTGTTTTCACCCCCCCCGGGGACACAGATACGCAGTATTTT. Amino acids: CSVFTPPGDTDTQYF.

V is TRBV18 and J is TRBJ2-1; D is perhaps TRBD1 or TRBD2 (5 bases each). This CDR3 is built from 13 residues. V dropped 4 bases and J dropped 9 bases, with 13 bases sitting between them. The germline CDR1 and CDR2 sequences are KGHSH and LQKENI. CDR3 protein: CASSLRRDGEQFF. The CDR3, as DNA: TGTGCCAGCTCACTTCGAAGGGACGGTGAGCAGTTCTTC. The complete variable domain, with remaining parts taken from reference TRBV18 and TRBJ2-1, reads NAGVMQNPRHLVRRRGQEARLRCSPMKGHSHVYWYRQLPEEGLKFMVYLQKENIIDESGMPKERFSAEFPKEGPSILRIQQVVRGDSAAYFCASSLRRDGEQFFGPGTRLTVL.

V is TRBV7-2 and J is TRBJ2-2; D uncertain. The CDR3 runs to 17 residues. Germline CDR1 SGHTA, CDR2 FQGNSA. V lost 5 bases and J lost 1, with 17 bases in between. The CDR3 reads CASSPTYLGVNTGELFF. The CDR3 DNA follows: TGTGCCAGCAGCCCCACCTACCTTGGGGTGAACACCGGGGAGCTGTTTTTT. The variable domain in full, completed from reference TRBV7-2 and TRBJ2-2, reads GAGVSQSPSNKVTEKGKDVELRCDPISGHTALYWYRQSLGQGLEFLIYFQGNSAPDKSGLPSDRFSAERTGGSVSTLTIQRTQQEDSAVYLCASSPTYLGVNTGELFFGEGSRLTVL.

This rearrangement joins TRBV10-3 to TRBJ2-7; TRBD1 matches 7 bases. The germline CDR1 and CDR2 sequences are ENHRY and SYGVKD. This CDR3 region has 15 residues. V trimming: 2 bases; J trimming: 5 bases; junction bases outside the gene matches: 9. Here the CDR3 DNA reads TGTGCCATCAGTGAGCCGAGGGGGCTCATGGACGAGCAGTACTTC. It encodes CAISEPRGLMDEQYF.

The V gene is TRBV20-1, the J gene TRBJ1-2; weak D call: TRBD1 (5 bases). Trimming removed 0 bases at V and 1 base at J, with 21 bases between. Germline V gene lookup returns CDR1 DFQATT and CDR2 SNEGSKA (reference sequence). The CDR3 contains 18 residues. This CDR3 is CSARDRGRTSGLNYGYTF. The CDR3 DNA sequence: TGCAGTGCTAGAGATAGGGGCAGGACGTCGGGCCTTAACTATGGCTACACCTTC.

The chain employs TRBV4-3 and TRBJ1-1; possibly TRBD1 for D (6 bases). CDR1 is LGHNA and CDR2 is YSLEER in the germline V gene. The V end lost 3 bases, the J end lost 1 base, and 9 bases lay between the germline ends. This CDR3 contains 14 residues. The CDR3 DNA follows: TGCGCCAGCAGCCATGAACAGGGGAACACTGAAGCTTTCTTT. It is translated as CASSHEQGNTEAFF.

The chain uses TRBV5-1 and TRBJ2-3, with D possibly TRBD1 on 6 matching bases. The CDR3 sequence is 16 residues long. V lost 0 bases, J lost 2 bases, and 13 bases lay in between. From germline, CDR1 is SGHRS and CDR2 YFSETQ. The CDR3, as DNA: TGCGCCAGCAGCTTGGATGGACAGCTACACACAGATACGCAGTATTTT. Protein: CASSLDGQLHTDTQYF.

The rearrangement uses TRBV6-6 and TRBJ1-1, with D maybe TRBD1 (5 bases). The germline CDR1 and CDR2 sequences are MNHNY and SVGAGI (reference sequence). V shed 8 bases and J shed 5 bases, with 21 bases lying between them. The CDR3 spans 15 residues. This chain's CDR3 is CASSLTGHRRTEAFF. DNA of the CDR3: TGTGCCAGCTCCCTAACCGGCCACAGGAGGACTGAAGCTTTCTTT.